The 23 T cell receptor beta chains reported below all come from one sample, sequenced in a study of T cell clonality in common variable immunodeficiency. The assay was immunoSEQ multiplex PCR, and TCRdb's table has in-frame clones only and misses some. The table lists tens of thousands of clones, with no singletons. The specimen sequenced was peripheral blood mononuclear cells. These TCRs come from a person aged 18 to 75 in good health.

This clone was counted between two and nine times. The DNA ends 3 residues before the CDR3 does, and the rest of the CDR3 is filled in from the germline J gene. The rearrangement links TRBV7-2 to TRBJ1-6; D unresolved. This CDR3 is 12 amino acids long. Germline V gene data show CDR1 as SGHTA and CDR2 as FQGNSA. Incomplete CDR3 DNA: TGTGCCAGCAGCTTAGTCGCTCGGTCC. Translated, it gives CASSLVARS. The full CDR3 sequence reads CASSLVARSLHF.

There are many counts of this clone. The DNA ends 3 residues before the CDR3 does, and the rest of the CDR3 is filled in from the germline J gene. The chain employs TRBV29-1 and TRBJ1-1; D is undetermined. V shed 4 bases and J shed 1 base, with 13 bases lying between them. Germline-derived CDR1 and CDR2 are SQVTM and ANQGSEA. The CDR3 length is 14 residues. The CDR3 protein is CSVGQSTRNTEAFF. The sequenced part of the CDR3 DNA is TGCAGCGTTGGGCAGAGTACTAGGAACACTGAA.

There are a few counts of this clone. Read data end 3 residues before the CDR3 end; the end is taken from the germline J gene. The J gene is TRBJ2-5, the V gene TRBV30; possibly TRBD2 for D (6 bases). Trimming cost V 3 bases and J 3 bases, with 11 bases left between them. The CDR3 is 13 amino acids. The germline V gene encodes CDR1 GTSNPN and CDR2 SVGIG (reference sequence). The CDR3 sequence: CAWREGPKETQYF. The DNA read from the CDR3 is TGTGCCTGGAGGGAGGGGCCGAAAGAGACC.

Remarks on this clone: The read terminates 3 residues ahead of where the CDR3 ends, so the germline J gene completes it. The chain combines TRBV20-1 with TRBJ2-1; 10 nucleotides match TRBD2. The germline V gene has CDR1 DFQATT and CDR2 SNEGSKA (reference sequence). This CDR3 spans 17 amino acids. The V gene end was trimmed by 6 bases and the J gene end by 0 bases; junction bases not matched to a gene: 11. CDR3 DNA, as far as it was read: TGCAGTGCCCGCGAACTAGCGGGGTTAAGCTCCTACAATGAG. Protein sequence: CSARELAGLSSYNE. The complete CDR3 reads CSARELAGLSSYNEQFF.

Points on this clone: The observed sequence ends 3 residues before the CDR3 terminus, with the missing tail filled in from the germline J gene. The sample has other DNA sequences that encode this CDR3 too. V gene TRBV20-1 combines with J gene TRBJ2-7; 10 positions agree with TRBD1. Trimming took 5 bases from V and 3 from J; bases not matched to a gene: 1. Germline lookup yields CDR1 DFQATT and CDR2 SNEGSKA (reference sequence). The CDR3 contains 12 residues. The CDR3 is CSAWTGGYEQYF. The CDR3 DNA, read in part, is TGCAGTGCTTGGACAGGGGGCTACGAG.

For this clone: The read is 3 residues too short to cover the CDR3 end, so that end is filled in from the germline J gene. The chain recombines TRBV20-1 with TRBJ1-4; 8 bases are a match to TRBD1. J was trimmed by 0 bases and V by 3 bases; bases with no gene match: 9. From germline, CDR1 is DFQATT and CDR2 SNEGSKA (reference sequence). This CDR3 contains 17 residues. This chain's CDR3 is CSASRPTGAATNEKLFF. The DNA read from the CDR3 is TGCAGTGCTAGTAGGCCGACAGGGGCGGCAACTAATGAAAAA.

This clone has at least ten counts. The read comes to an end 3 residues before the CDR3 does, leaving the germline J gene to fill in the end. The chain combines TRBV4-2 with TRBJ1-2; weak D call: TRBD1 (6 bases). Trimming removed 6 bases at V and 5 bases at J, with 16 bases between. Germline assignment: CDR1 LGHNA and CDR2 YNFKEQ. The CDR3 spans 14 residues. CDR3 loop: CASSPPDSTYGYTF. Incomplete CDR3 DNA: TGTGCCAGCAGTCCCCCGGACAGTACTTATGGC.

There are many counts of this clone. The DNA ends 3 residues before the CDR3 does, and the rest of the CDR3 is filled in from the germline J gene. The rearrangement links TRBV6-2 or TRBV6-3 to TRBJ1-4; possibly TRBD1 for D (6 bases). V lost 5 bases and J lost 7, with 17 bases in between. Germline V CDR1 and CDR2: MNHEY, SVGEGT. The CDR3 consists of 15 residues. The CDR3 loop is CASSLPDLTGEKLFF. The part of the CDR3 DNA that was read is TGTGCCAGCAGTCTTCCCGATCTGACAGGTGAAAAA.

This clone has ten or more counts. With the read ending 3 residues before the CDR3 end, the germline J gene is used to fill in that end. The chain joins TRBV2 to TRBJ2-1, with 8 bases matching TRBD2. V lost 5 bases and J lost 7; bases outside the gene matches: 10. This CDR3 is 15 amino acids long. From germline, CDR1 is SNHLY and CDR2 FYNNEI. The covered CDR3 bases are TGTGCCAGCAGTCGAGACGGGGGGGCTTTAAATGAG. This codes for CASSRDGGALNE. The full CDR3 is CASSRDGGALNEQFF.

This clone was recorded at least ten times. The read is 3 residues too short to cover the CDR3 end, so that end is filled in from the germline J gene. J is TRBJ2-7 and V is TRBV7-2; tentative D call: TRBD2 (6 bases). Looked up from germline, CDR1 is SGHTA and CDR2 is FQGNSA. Trimming shortened V by 3 bases and J by 0 bases, and 12 bases separated the two germline ends. This CDR3 region has 15 residues. The DNA read from the CDR3 is TGTGCCAGCAGCTTGGGGGACTTACCCTCCTACGAG. The encoded protein is CASSLGDLPSYE. In full, the CDR3 reads CASSLGDLPSYEQYF.

In its sample, this clone was seen many times. Sequencing ends 3 residues short of the CDR3 end; the germline J gene provides the rest. The V gene is TRBV5-1, the J gene TRBJ2-7; D remains unclear. Germline values: CDR1 SGHRS, CDR2 YFSETQ. Trimming stripped 0 bases from V and 5 bases from J, with 9 bases between. This CDR3 is built from 13 residues. The DNA read from the CDR3 is TGCGCCAGCAGCTTGGGAAGGCAGGACGAG. Amino acids: CASSLGRQDE. The CDR3 reads in full as CASSLGRQDEQYF.

Details on this clone: The CDR3 end lies 3 residues beyond the end of the read and is filled in from the germline J gene. V gene TRBV18 combines with J gene TRBJ2-4; 16 nucleotides align to TRBD2. The CDR3 consists of 19 residues. The V gene end was trimmed by 6 bases and the J gene end by 5 bases; junction bases not matched to a gene: 13. In germline, CDR1 is KGHSH, CDR2 LQKENI. Partial CDR3 DNA: TGTGCCAGCTCGCCTCCGGGACTAGCGGGGGGGTTTCTTCAAAACATT. It yields the protein CASSPPGLAGGFLQNI. The CDR3 reads in full as CASSPPGLAGGFLQNIQYF.

In its sample, this clone was seen many times. The CDR3 end falls 3 residues outside the read, so it is completed with the germline J gene. The rearrangement links TRBV6-1 to TRBJ1-5; no clear D. CDR3 length equals 12 residues. V lost 4 bases to trimming and J lost 4 bases, with 5 bases between them. CDR1 and CDR2 from the germline V gene are MNHNS and SASEGT. CDR3 DNA (partial): TGTGCCAGCAGTGCGCGGAATCAGCCC. Its translation is CASSARNQP. The entire CDR3 protein is CASSARNQPQHF.

This clone was detected many times. The read stops 3 residues short of the end of the CDR3; the missing end is completed from the germline J gene. This rearrangement joins TRBV2 to TRBJ2-1; possible D gene TRBD2, 5 bases. The V gene's germline CDR1 is SNHLY and CDR2 FYNNEI. The CDR3 spans 13 residues. Deletions cut 10 bases from V and 8 bases from J, with 18 bases between. The CDR3 is CATGLDLADEQFF. The CDR3 bases that were read are TGTGCCACTGGACTGGACCTCGCTGATGAG.

This clone showed up many times. The read ends 3 residues shy of where the CDR3 ends; the end is completed using the germline J gene. The chain has TRBV5-6 and TRBJ2-1; D unresolved. This CDR3 is 11 amino acids long. The V end lost 0 bases, the J end lost 9 bases, and 4 bases lay between the germline ends. CDR1 SGHDT and CDR2 YYEEEE come from the germline V gene. CDR3 DNA (partial): TGTGCCAGCAGCTTGGGTCTTGAG. Translation gives CASSLGLE. The whole CDR3 region reads CASSLGLEQFF.

This clone was seen many times. The read ends 3 residues shy of where the CDR3 ends; the end is completed using the germline J gene. The V call is TRBV7-2, the J call TRBJ1-5; D might be TRBD1 (6 bases). This CDR3 comprises 13 residues. V lost 8 bases, J lost 6 bases, and 14 bases lay in between. Germline CDR1 and CDR2: SGHTA and FQGNSA. The DNA read from the CDR3 is TGTGCCAGCGCCACTGGACAGTTTCAGCCC. It codes for CASATGQFQP. The entire CDR3 reads CASATGQFQPQHF.

Remarks on this clone: Read coverage stops 3 residues before the CDR3 terminus; the germline J gene supplies the remainder. The chain employs TRBV20-1 and TRBJ2-7, with 12 positions matching TRBD1. The CDR3 consists of 12 residues. Per the germline V gene, CDR1 is DFQATT and CDR2 is SNEGSKA (reference sequence). This CDR3 reads CTGTGGPYEQYF. Partial CDR3 DNA: TGCACTGGGACAGGGGGCCCCTACGAG.

The table lists this clone with many counts. The read ends 3 residues before the CDR3 terminus; that terminus is restored from the germline J gene. The chain carries TRBV20-1 and TRBJ2-1, with a weak D call TRBD2 (6 bases). V lost 6 bases and J 2 bases, leaving 20 bases between the germline ends. The length of the CDR3 is 16 residues. The germline V gene has CDR1 DFQATT and CDR2 SNEGSKA (reference sequence). The CDR3 loop reads CSAPTASGRTYNEQFF. The CDR3 bases that were read are TGCAGTGCCCCGACCGCCAGCGGGCGTACCTACAATGAG.

This clone was found many times. The missing CDR3 end, 3 residues past where the read stops, is filled in from the germline J gene. The genes are TRBV7-9 and TRBJ2-7; D is unresolved. This CDR3 is 11 amino acids long. V was pared by 5 bases and J by 4 bases, with 6 bases between. Germline V CDR1 and CDR2: SEHNR, FQNEAQ (reference sequence). The CDR3: CASSLNYEQYF. The sequenced part of the CDR3 DNA is TGTGCCAGCAGCCTTAATTACGAG.

This clone was detected many times. Read coverage stops 3 residues before the CDR3 terminus; the germline J gene supplies the remainder. The chain carries TRBV5-1 and TRBJ2-3; D is possibly TRBD1 (5 bases). Germline-derived CDR1 and CDR2 are SGHRS and YFSETQ. Trimming removed 3 bases from V and 4 bases from J, with 18 bases in between. The CDR3 is made up of 16 amino acids. CDR3 sequence reads: CASSSQEGVDSDTQYF. The DNA read from the CDR3 is TGCGCCAGCAGCTCCCAGGAAGGGGTTGATTCAGATACG.

This clone was counted ten times or more. Coverage ceases 3 residues before the CDR3 finishes, and the germline J gene fills in the end. The chain joins TRBV19 to TRBJ1-2; TRBD1 matches 8 bases. V was pared by 3 bases and J by 0 bases, with 6 bases of the junction left unmatched. The CDR3 runs 16 residues. Germline CDR1 LNHDA, CDR2 SQIVND (reference sequence). CDR3 DNA, as far as it was read: TGTGCCAGTAGTATGGACAGGGCTTGGGCTAACTATGGC. Its translation is CASSMDRAWANYG. From start to end, the CDR3 is CASSMDRAWANYGYTF.

This clone was recorded at least ten times. Sequencing ends 3 residues short of the CDR3 end; the germline J gene provides the rest. The chain couples TRBV20-1 to TRBJ2-5; possible D gene TRBD1, 5 bases. Germline CDR1 DFQATT, CDR2 SNEGSKA (reference sequence). The CDR3 contains 13 residues. The germline V and J ends were trimmed by 0 bases and 5 bases, with 10 bases remaining between them. The CDR3 loop is CSAREWGGETQYF. The covered CDR3 bases are TGCAGTGCTAGAGAATGGGGCGGCGAGACC.

This clone was observed many times. The CDR3 extends 3 residues past the end of the read, so its final part is completed from the germline J gene. The chain joins TRBV5-5 to TRBJ1-4; 7 bases line up with TRBD1. The V gene's germline CDR1 is SGHKS and CDR2 YYEKEE (reference sequence). The trim removed 4 bases at V and 3 bases at J, leaving 6 bases unmatched. The CDR3 length is 15 residues. CDR3 DNA (partial): TGTGCCAGCAGCGCGAACAGGGGCTCTAATGAAAAA. Translation gives CASSANRGSNEK. The whole CDR3 sequence reads CASSANRGSNEKLFF.